This T cell receptor (beta chain) was recorded in a study of T-cell reconstitution after alpha-beta-depleted transplantation in children. V lost 4 bases and J lost 7, with 14 bases in between. Germline V gives CDR1 SGHRS, CDR2 YFSETQ. This CDR3 comprises 13 residues. Unique molecular identifiers were incorporated during preparation of the TCRbeta library. TCRdb used MiXCR to reprocess the PCR reads, holding one entry per CDR3 protein. Altogether roughly 500,000 distinct CDR3 sequences are present, under 15% being singletons, with the ten largest covering about 5.4%. The source of this sequence is a human donor who donated a stem cell graft to a child with combined immunodeficiency. The V call is TRBV5-1, the J call TRBJ1-1; D is undetermined. The sample in question was PBMCs from the stem cell graft donor, obtained from the stem cell graft. For the CDR3, the DNA is TGCGCCAGCAGCGGACGTGGTGGGGTTGAAGCTTTCTTT. Translating gives CASSGRGGVEAFF.